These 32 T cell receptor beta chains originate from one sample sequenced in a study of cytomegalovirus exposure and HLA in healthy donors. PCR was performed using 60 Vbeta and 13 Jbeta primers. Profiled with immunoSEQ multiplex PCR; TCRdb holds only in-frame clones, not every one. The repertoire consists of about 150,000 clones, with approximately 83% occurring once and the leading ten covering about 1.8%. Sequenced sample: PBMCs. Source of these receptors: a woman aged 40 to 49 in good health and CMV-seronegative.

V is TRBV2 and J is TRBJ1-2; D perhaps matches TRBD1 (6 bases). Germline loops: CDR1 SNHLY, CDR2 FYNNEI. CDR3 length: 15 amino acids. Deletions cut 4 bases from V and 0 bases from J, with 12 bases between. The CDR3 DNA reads TGTGCCAGCAGTGGAAGGACAGCGACTAACTATGGCTACACCTTC. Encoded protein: CASSGRTATNYGYTF.

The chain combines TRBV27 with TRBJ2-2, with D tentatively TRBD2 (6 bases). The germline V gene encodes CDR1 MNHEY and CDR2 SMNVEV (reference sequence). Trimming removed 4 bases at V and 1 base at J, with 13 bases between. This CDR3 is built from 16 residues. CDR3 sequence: CASSYFGGKNTGELFF. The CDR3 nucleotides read TGTGCCAGCAGTTATTTCGGCGGGAAGAACACCGGGGAGCTGTTTTTT.

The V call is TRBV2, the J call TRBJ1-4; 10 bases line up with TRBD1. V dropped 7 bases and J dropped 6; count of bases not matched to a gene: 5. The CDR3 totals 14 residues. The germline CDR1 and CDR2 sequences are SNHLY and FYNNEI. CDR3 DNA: TGTGCCAGCATTACCGGGACAGGGGATGAAAAACTGTTTTTT. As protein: CASITGTGDEKLFF.

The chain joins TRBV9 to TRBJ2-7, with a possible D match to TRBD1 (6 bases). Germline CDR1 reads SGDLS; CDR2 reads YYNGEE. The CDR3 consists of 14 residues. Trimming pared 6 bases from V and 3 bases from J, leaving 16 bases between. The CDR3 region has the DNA TGTGCCAGCACCTCCGGGACAAATTACTACGAGCAGTACTTC. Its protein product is CASTSGTNYYEQYF.

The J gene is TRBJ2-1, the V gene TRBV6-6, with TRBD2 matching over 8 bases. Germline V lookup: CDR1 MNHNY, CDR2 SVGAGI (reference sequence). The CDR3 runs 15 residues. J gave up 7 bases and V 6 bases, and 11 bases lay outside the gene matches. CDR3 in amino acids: CASSSRTGGGNEQFF. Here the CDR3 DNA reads TGTGCCAGCAGCTCCAGGACGGGGGGGGGTAATGAGCAGTTCTTC.

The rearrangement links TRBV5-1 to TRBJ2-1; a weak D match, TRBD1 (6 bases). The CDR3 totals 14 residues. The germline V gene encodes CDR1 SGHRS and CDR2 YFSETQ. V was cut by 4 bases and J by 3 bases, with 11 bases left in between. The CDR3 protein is CASSPGTSYNEQFF. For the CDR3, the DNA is TGCGCCAGCAGCCCAGGGACAAGCTACAATGAGCAGTTCTTC.

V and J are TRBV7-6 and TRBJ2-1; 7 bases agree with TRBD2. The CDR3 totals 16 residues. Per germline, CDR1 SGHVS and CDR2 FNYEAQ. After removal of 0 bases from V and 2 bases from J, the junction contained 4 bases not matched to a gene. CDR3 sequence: CASSLASGIPYNEQFF. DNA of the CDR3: TGTGCCAGCAGCTTAGCGAGCGGGATACCCTACAATGAGCAGTTCTTC.

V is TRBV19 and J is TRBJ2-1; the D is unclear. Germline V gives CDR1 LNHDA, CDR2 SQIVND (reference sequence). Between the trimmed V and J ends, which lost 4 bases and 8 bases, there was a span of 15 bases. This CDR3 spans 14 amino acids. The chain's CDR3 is CASSTPWAIDEQFF. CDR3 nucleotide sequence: TGTGCCAGTAGTACCCCCTGGGCGATCGATGAGCAGTTCTTC.

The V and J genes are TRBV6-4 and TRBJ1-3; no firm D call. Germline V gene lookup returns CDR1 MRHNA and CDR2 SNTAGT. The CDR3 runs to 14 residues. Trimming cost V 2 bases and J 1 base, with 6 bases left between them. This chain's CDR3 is CASSDGESGNTIYF. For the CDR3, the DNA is TGTGCCAGCAGTGACGGGGAGTCTGGAAACACCATATATTTT.

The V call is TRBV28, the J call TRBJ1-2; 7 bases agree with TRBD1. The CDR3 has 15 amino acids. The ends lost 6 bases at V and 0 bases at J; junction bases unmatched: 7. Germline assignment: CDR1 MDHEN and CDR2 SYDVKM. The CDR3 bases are TGTGCCAGCAGAGCCGGGACAGCCCCTAACTATGGCTACACCTTC. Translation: CASRAGTAPNYGYTF.

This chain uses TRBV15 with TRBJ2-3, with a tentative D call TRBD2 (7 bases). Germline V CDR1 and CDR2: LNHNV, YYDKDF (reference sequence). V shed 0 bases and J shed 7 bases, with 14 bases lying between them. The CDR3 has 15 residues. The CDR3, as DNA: TGTGCCACCAGCAGAGAAGGGGGAGGGTTGTATACGCAGTATTTT. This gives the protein CATSREGGGLYTQYF.

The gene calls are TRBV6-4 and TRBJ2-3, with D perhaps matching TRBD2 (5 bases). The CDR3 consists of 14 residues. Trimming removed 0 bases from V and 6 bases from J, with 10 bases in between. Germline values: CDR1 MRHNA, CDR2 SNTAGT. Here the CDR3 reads CASSDSSPGDTQYF. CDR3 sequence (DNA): TGTGCCAGCAGTGACTCGAGTCCGGGGGATACGCAGTATTTT.

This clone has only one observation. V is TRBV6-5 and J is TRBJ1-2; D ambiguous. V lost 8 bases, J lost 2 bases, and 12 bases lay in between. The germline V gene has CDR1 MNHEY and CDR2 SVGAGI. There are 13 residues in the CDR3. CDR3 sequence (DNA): TGTGCCAGCCGAAGAGGAGTAAACTATGGCTACACCTTC. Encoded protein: CASRRGVNYGYTF.

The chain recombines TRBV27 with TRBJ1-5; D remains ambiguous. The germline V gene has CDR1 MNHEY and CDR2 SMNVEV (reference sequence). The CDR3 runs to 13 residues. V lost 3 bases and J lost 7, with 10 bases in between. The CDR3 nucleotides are TGTGCCAGCAGTTTGCAGAGCAGGCAGCCCCAGCATTTT. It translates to CASSLQSRQPQHF.

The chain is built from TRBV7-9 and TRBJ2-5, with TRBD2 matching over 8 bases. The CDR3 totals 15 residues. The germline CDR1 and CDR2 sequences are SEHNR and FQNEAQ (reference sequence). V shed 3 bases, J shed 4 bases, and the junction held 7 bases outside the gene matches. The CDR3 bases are TGTGCCAGCAGCTTCAGTCCCGGGGGGGGAGAGACCCAGTACTTC. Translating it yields CASSFSPGGGETQYF.

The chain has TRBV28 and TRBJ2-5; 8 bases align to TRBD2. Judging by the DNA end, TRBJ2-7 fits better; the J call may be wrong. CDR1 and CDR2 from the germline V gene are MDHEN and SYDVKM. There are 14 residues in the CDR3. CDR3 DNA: TGTGCCAGCACCAGATCGGGGGGGACCTACGAGCAGTACTTC. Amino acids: CASTRSGGTYEQYF.

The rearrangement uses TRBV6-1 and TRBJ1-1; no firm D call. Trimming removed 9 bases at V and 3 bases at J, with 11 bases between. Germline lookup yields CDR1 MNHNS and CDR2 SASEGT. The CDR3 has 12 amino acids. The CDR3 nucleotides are TGTGCCAGTAAGAGCTCCGACACTGAAGCTTTCTTT. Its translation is CASKSSDTEAFF.

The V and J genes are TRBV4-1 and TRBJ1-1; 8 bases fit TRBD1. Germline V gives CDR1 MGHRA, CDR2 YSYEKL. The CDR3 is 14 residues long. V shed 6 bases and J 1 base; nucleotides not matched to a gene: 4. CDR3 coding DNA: TGCGCCAGCAGTTTAGGACAGGGGAACACTGAAGCTTTCTTT. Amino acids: CASSLGQGNTEAFF.

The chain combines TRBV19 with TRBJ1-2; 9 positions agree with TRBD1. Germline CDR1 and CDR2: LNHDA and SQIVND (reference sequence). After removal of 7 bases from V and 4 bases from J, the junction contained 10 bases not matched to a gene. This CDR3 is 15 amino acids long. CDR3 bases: TGTGCCAGTACCGTTGCCGGGACAGGGAGCTATGGCTACACCTTC. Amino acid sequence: CASTVAGTGSYGYTF.

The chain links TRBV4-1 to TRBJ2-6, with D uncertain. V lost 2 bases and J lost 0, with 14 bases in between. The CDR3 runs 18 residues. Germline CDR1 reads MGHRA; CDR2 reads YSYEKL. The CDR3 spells CASSQPTRVLSGANVLTF. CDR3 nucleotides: TGCGCCAGCAGCCAACCGACCCGGGTCCTCTCTGGGGCCAACGTCCTGACTTTC.

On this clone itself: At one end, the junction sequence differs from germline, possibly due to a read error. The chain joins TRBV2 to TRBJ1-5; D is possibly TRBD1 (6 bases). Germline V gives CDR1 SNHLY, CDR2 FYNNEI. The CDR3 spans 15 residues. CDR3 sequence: CASSEVDRLNQSQHF. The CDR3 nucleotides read TGTGCCAGCAGTGAAGTAGACAGGCTAAATCAGTCCCAGCATTTT.

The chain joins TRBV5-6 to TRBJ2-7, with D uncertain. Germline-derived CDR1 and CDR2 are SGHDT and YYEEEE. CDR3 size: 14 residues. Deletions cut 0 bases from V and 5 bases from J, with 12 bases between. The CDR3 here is CASSLDLKRDEQYF. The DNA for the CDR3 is TGTGCCAGCAGCTTGGACCTCAAACGGGACGAGCAGTACTTC.

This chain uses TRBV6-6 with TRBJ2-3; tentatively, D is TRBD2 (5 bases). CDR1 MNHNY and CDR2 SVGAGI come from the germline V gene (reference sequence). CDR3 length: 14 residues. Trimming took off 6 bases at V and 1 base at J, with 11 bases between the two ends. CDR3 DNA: TGTGCCAGCAGGTCCCCGGAGGGCACAGATACGCAGTATTTT. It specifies CASRSPEGTDTQYF.

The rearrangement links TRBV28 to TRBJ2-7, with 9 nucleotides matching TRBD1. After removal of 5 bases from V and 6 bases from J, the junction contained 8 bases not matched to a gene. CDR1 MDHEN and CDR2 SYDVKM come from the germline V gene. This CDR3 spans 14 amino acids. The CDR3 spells CASSHRDRVSEQYF. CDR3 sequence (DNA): TGTGCCAGCAGTCATAGGGACAGGGTGAGCGAGCAGTACTTC.

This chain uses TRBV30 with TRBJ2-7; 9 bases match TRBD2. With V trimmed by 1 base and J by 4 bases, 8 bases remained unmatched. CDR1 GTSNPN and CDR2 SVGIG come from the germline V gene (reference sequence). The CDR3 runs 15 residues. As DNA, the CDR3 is TGTGCCTGGAGTGCTAGCGGGAACAGGGCGTACGAGCAGTACTTC. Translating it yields CAWSASGNRAYEQYF.

Here the CDR3 DNA reads TGCGCCAGCAACCCAACGGTTGCGAGTGACACCGGGGAGCTGTTTTTT. Its protein is CASNPTVASDTGELFF. The chain recombines TRBV5-1 with TRBJ2-2; no reliable D call. The V end lost 6 bases, the J end lost 3 bases, and 18 bases lay between the germline ends. The CDR3 extends over 16 amino acids. Germline CDR1 is SGHRS and CDR2 is YFSETQ.

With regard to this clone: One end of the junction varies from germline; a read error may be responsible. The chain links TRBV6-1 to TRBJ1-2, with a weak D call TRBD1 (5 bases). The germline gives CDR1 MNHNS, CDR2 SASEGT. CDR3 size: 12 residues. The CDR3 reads CASSEGVTPGSF. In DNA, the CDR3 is TGTGCCAGCAGTGAAGGGGTGACCCCAGGGTCCTTC.

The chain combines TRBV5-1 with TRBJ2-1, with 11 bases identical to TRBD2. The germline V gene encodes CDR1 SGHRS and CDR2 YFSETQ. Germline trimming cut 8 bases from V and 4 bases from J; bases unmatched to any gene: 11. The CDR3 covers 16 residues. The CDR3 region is CASDIAGGPAYNEQFF. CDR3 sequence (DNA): TGCGCCAGTGATATAGCGGGAGGGCCGGCTTACAATGAGCAGTTCTTC.

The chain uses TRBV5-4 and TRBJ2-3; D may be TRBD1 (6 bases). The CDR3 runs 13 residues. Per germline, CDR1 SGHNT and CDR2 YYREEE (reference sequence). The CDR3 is CAMPGEVSDTQYF. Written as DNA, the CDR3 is TGTGCTATGCCAGGGGAAGTTTCAGATACGCAGTATTTT.

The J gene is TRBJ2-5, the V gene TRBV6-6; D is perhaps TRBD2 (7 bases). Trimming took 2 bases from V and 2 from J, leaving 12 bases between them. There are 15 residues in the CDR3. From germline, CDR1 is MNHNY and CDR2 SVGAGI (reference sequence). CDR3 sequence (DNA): TGTGCCAGCAGTTACCCGGGGGGCGGTCAAGAGACCCAGTACTTC. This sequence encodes CASSYPGGGQETQYF.

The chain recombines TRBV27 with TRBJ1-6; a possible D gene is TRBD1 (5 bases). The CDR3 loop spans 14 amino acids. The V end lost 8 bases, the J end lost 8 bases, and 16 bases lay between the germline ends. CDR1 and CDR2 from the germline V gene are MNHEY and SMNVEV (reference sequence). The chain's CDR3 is CASGPLGADSPLHF. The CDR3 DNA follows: TGTGCCAGCGGACCCCTTGGGGCCGATTCACCCCTCCACTTT.

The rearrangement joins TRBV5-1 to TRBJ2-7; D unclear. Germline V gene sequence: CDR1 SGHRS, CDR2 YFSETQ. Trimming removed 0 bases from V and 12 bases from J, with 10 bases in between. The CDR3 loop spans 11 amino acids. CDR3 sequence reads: CASSLAGVVYF. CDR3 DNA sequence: TGCGCCAGCAGCTTGGCCGGAGTGGTGTACTTC.